The source of this TCR beta chain is a study of blood T cell repertoires in COVID-19. Across the study: Sources were T cells, B-cell-depleted T cells, or PBMCs; the material itself was cDNA or gDNA.

Patients at the Seattle site were enrolled during active infection and followed longitudinally. Methods used by the authors: The authors estimated nucleated cell counts from reference gene primer amplification. The protocol was immunoSEQ multiplex PCR, while the TCRdb copy is restricted to in-frame clones and leaves out a portion. That table supplies the V and J calls and clone size; D and trimming were determined from the DNA. Of a few hundred thousand clones listed, roughly 90% were seen once; the top ten hold just under 4%. The sequenced sample was peripheral blood. The sequence derives from a woman aged 60 to 75 with COVID-19, enrolled during active disease.

CDR3 bases: TGTGCCAGCAGTGAACTGGCGGGGGGGCCCGGGGAGCTGTTTTTT. Protein product: CASSELAGGPGELFF. This sequence joins TRBV6-1 and TRBJ2-2, with 9 bases lining up with TRBD2. Germline assignment: CDR1 MNHNS and CDR2 SASEGT. The CDR3 is made up of 15 amino acids. Trimming at V came to 2 bases and at J to 6 bases, leaving 4 bases not matched to a gene.